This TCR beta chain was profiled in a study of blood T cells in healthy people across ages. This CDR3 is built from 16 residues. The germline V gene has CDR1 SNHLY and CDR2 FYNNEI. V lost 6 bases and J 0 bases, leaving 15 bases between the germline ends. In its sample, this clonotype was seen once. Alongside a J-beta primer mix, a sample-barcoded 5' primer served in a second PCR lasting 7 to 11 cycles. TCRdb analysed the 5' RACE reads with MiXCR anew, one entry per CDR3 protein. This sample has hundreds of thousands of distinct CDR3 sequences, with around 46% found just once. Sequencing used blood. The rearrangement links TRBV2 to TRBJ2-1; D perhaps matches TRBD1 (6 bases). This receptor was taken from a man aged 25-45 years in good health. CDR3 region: CASRADSPSSYNEQFF. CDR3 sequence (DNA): TGTGCCAGCAGGGCGGACAGCCCGAGCTCCTACAATGAGCAGTTCTTC.